This TCR beta chain came from a study of T-cell memory formation after mild COVID-19. Study-wide findings and caveats: Day 15 to 85 contracting clones showed balanced CD4/CD8; day 15 to 37 expanders favored CD4+.

From germline, CDR1 is SGHAT and CDR2 FQNNGV. V dropped 1 base and J dropped 3 bases, with 15 bases sitting between them. This CDR3 contains 17 residues. MiXCR, applied by TCRdb to the 5' RACE reads, yields one record per CDR3 protein. The sample comprises 170,000 or so distinct CDR3 sequences, roughly a fifth of which are singletons, and 23% rests with the top ten. This clonotype is termed large. Its antigen is currently unknown. This TCR derives from an adult woman who had mild COVID-19 (a few samples of this study predate the infection). Cell type and time point are not known. Sequenced material: PBMCs or a T cell subset sorted from them (not recorded which). This sequence joins TRBV11-2 and TRBJ1-4; D unresolved. The CDR3 nucleotides read TGTGCCAGCAGCTTAGTCAACGTGGTTGTGGCTAATGAAAAACTGTTTTTT. Translating gives CASSLVNVVVANEKLFF.